A single sample gave rise to the 23 T cell receptor beta chains below, sequenced in a study of identical twins. One entry per CDR3 protein, called by TCRdb with MiXCR from the 5' RACE reads. The table shows some 1,700,000 distinct CDR3 sequences, with about 31% occurring only once. Source material: cord blood. Source of these receptors: a newborn girl in good health.

This chain links TRBV5-1 with TRBJ2-1; D uncertain. V lost 0 bases and J 9 bases, leaving 10 bases between the germline ends. Germline V CDR1 and CDR2: SGHRS, YFSETQ. The length of the CDR3 is 13 residues. The CDR3 spells CASSLDMNTEQFF. As DNA, the CDR3 is TGCGCCAGCAGCTTGGACATGAACACTGAGCAGTTCTTC.

The chain recombines TRBV4-2 with TRBJ1-3; D gene uncertain. The CDR3 has 14 amino acids. Germline CDR1 LGHNA, CDR2 YNFKEQ. V lost 0 bases and J lost 2, with 5 bases in between. The CDR3 sequence is CASSQEVPGNTIYF. CDR3 DNA sequence: TGTGCCAGCAGCCAAGAAGTTCCTGGAAACACCATATATTTT.

The J gene is TRBJ2-1, the V gene TRBV7-9, with D possibly TRBD2 on 5 matching bases. CDR3 length equals 15 residues. V was cut by 0 bases and J by 13 bases, with 19 bases left in between. Per the germline V gene, CDR1 is SEHNR and CDR2 is FQNEAQ (reference sequence). CDR3 sequence: CASSLALGERETQFF. CDR3 nucleotides: TGTGCCAGCAGCTTAGCGCTGGGAGAGCGAGAGACCCAGTTCTTC.

The chain recombines TRBV5-1 with TRBJ2-5, with D possibly TRBD2 on 5 matching bases. Trimming stripped 0 bases from V and 5 bases from J, with 17 bases between. The CDR3 sequence is 16 residues long. Germline V gene data show CDR1 as SGHRS and CDR2 as YFSETQ. Here the CDR3 DNA reads TGCGCCAGCAGCTTGGTGGCCTCGCGGCCGGGGGAGACCCAGTACTTC. Residues: CASSLVASRPGETQYF.

This clonotype was counted between two and nine times. The V call is TRBV2, the J call TRBJ2-1, with D perhaps TRBD2 (5 bases). This CDR3 spans 16 amino acids. Germline CDR1 SNHLY, CDR2 FYNNEI. Trimming cost V 6 bases and J 0 bases, with 15 bases left between them. The DNA of the CDR3 is TGTGCCAGCAGACTGGCGGGCGCCCGCTCCTACAATGAGCAGTTCTTC. Protein product: CASRLAGARSYNEQFF.

The rearrangement joins TRBV20-1 to TRBJ1-2, with D possibly being TRBD1 (6 bases). V lost 3 bases and J lost 3, with 11 bases in between. This CDR3 contains 13 residues. Germline V CDR1 and CDR2: DFQATT, SNEGSKA (reference sequence). The CDR3 spells CSASDRRDYGYTF. CDR3 in DNA: TGCAGTGCTAGTGACAGGCGGGACTATGGCTACACCTTC.

Regarding this clonotype: The junction departs from germline at one end; a sequencing error may be responsible. The chain has TRBV7-7 and TRBJ2-1; 8 bases map to TRBD2. Germline loops: CDR1 SSHAT, CDR2 FNYEAQ (reference sequence). CDR3 length: 15 amino acids. CDR3 residues: CASSLGGLGFNEQFF. In nucleotides, the CDR3 is TGTGCTAGCAGCTTAGGGGGACTAGGCTTCAATGAGCAGTTCTTC.

The CDR3 protein is CASSTGPYQPQHF. CDR3 DNA: TGTGCCAGTAGTACGGGACCGTATCAGCCCCAGCATTTT. The rearrangement uses TRBV19 and TRBJ1-5; D possibly corresponds to TRBD1 (5 bases). Per the germline V gene, CDR1 is LNHDA and CDR2 is SQIVND (reference sequence). V lost 4 bases, J lost 5 bases, and 9 bases lay in between. This CDR3 spans 13 amino acids.

This clonotype was observed a few times. V usage is TRBV28 and J usage is TRBJ1-2; 7 nucleotides align to TRBD1. This CDR3 is built from 13 residues. V dropped 6 bases and J dropped 6; count of bases not matched to a gene: 7. In germline, CDR1 is MDHEN, CDR2 SYDVKM. This chain's CDR3 is CASSLTGVHGYTF. The CDR3 coding sequence is TGTGCCAGCAGCCTTACAGGGGTACATGGCTACACCTTC.

This clonotype was found a few times. The chain has TRBV2 and TRBJ1-6; D is uncertain. This CDR3 has 16 residues. Trimming removed 6 bases from V and 8 bases from J, with 20 bases in between. The germline V gene has CDR1 SNHLY and CDR2 FYNNEI. CDR3 sequence (DNA): TGTGCCAGCAGCCAAGGGCAGGAGGGTGAGGATTCACCCCTCCACTTT. Amino acids: CASSQGQEGEDSPLHF.

The rearrangement links TRBV2 to TRBJ2-5; tentative D call: TRBD2 (5 bases). This CDR3 has 15 amino acids. Germline loops: CDR1 SNHLY, CDR2 FYNNEI. V was trimmed by 2 bases and J by 1 base, leaving 11 bases between them. CDR3 residues: CASSENGLAQETQYF. CDR3 nucleotide sequence: TGTGCCAGCAGTGAAAATGGGCTAGCCCAAGAGACCCAGTACTTC.

The V call is TRBV7-8, the J call TRBJ1-3; possible D gene TRBD1, 5 bases. The CDR3 loop spans 14 amino acids. Trimming removed 0 bases from V and 6 bases from J, with 9 bases in between. Germline-derived CDR1 and CDR2 are SGHVS and FQNEAQ. This CDR3 is CASSLALGANTIYF. The CDR3 DNA is TGTGCCAGCAGCTTAGCGCTAGGGGCAAACACCATATATTTT.

The chain's CDR3 is CASSSGQGRRNEQFF. As DNA, the CDR3 is TGTGCCAGTAGTTCGGGACAGGGTAGGCGGAATGAGCAGTTCTTC. V is TRBV19 and J is TRBJ2-1; TRBD1 matches at 9 bases. The CDR3 covers 15 residues. In germline, CDR1 is LNHDA, CDR2 SQIVND (reference sequence). V was pared by 5 bases and J by 7 bases, with 9 bases of the junction left unmatched.

Only a few counts were recorded for this clonotype. This rearrangement joins TRBV18 to TRBJ1-6; D is possibly TRBD1 (5 bases). V shed 6 bases and J shed 4 bases, with 16 bases lying between them. This CDR3 spans 16 amino acids. Germline V gene lookup returns CDR1 KGHSH and CDR2 LQKENI. The CDR3 DNA reads TGTGCCAGCTCGCCATCCGGGACCGCGTATAATTCACCCCTCCACTTT. As protein: CASSPSGTAYNSPLHF. The whole variable domain, filled in from reference TRBV18 and TRBJ1-6, reads NAGVMQNPRHLVRRRGQEARLRCSPMKGHSHVYWYRQLPEEGLKFMVYLQKENIIDESGMPKERFSAEFPKEGPSILRIQQVVRGDSAAYFCASSPSGTAYNSPLHFGNGTRLTVT.

The gene calls are TRBV10-3 and TRBJ1-5; tentatively, D is TRBD1 (5 bases). Germline V gives CDR1 ENHRY, CDR2 SYGVKD. Trimming stripped 3 bases from V and 2 bases from J, with 14 bases between. The CDR3 has 16 amino acids. The chain's CDR3 is CAISDGGLGGNQPQHF. The CDR3 nucleotides read TGTGCCATCAGTGATGGTGGATTAGGGGGCAATCAGCCCCAGCATTTT.

This chain uses TRBV24-1 with TRBJ2-7; 8 bases map to TRBD1. This CDR3 is built from 13 residues. The junction had 5 bases not matched to a gene; V was cut back by 2 bases and J by 9 bases. The V gene's germline CDR1 is KGHDR and CDR2 SFDVKD. The CDR3 bases are TGTGCCACCAGTGATTCAGGAGGACAGGGGCAGTACTTC. Amino acid sequence: CATSDSGGQGQYF.

The genes are TRBV5-1 and TRBJ2-3; 7 bases align to TRBD2. The CDR3 has 15 residues. Germline lookup yields CDR1 SGHRS and CDR2 YFSETQ. The J segment lost 2 bases and the V segment lost 3 bases, leaving 6 bases of the junction unmatched. Here the CDR3 reads CASSSTGGTTDTQYF. CDR3 bases: TGCGCCAGCAGCTCGACGGGGGGAACCACAGATACGCAGTATTTT.

The chain recombines TRBV20-1 with TRBJ2-5; tentatively, D is TRBD2 (6 bases). This CDR3 contains 12 residues. The V and J ends lost 5 bases and 0 bases respectively, with 7 bases between them. Germline assignment: CDR1 DFQATT and CDR2 SNEGSKA (reference sequence). As DNA, the CDR3 is TGCAGTGCTGGGAGGCACCAAGAGACCCAGTACTTC. This codes for CSAGRHQETQYF.

This clonotype was found a few times. The chain carries TRBV12-3 or TRBV12-4 and TRBJ1-2; D unclear. V lost 2 bases, J lost 3 bases, and 13 bases lay in between. CDR3 size: 15 residues. CDR3 loop: CASSLRRGKDYGYTF. The CDR3 DNA follows: TGTGCCAGCAGTTTACGCCGTGGGAAGGACTATGGCTACACCTTC.

The V gene is TRBV20-1, the J gene TRBJ1-1; D remains unclear. Trimming shortened V by 2 bases and J by 4 bases, and 14 bases separated the two germline ends. CDR1 is DFQATT, CDR2 SNEGSKA, per germline (reference sequence). The length of the CDR3 is 14 residues. The CDR3 loop is CSARLATRGTEAFF. The CDR3, as DNA: TGCAGTGCTAGATTGGCGACCCGGGGCACTGAAGCTTTCTTT.

The V gene is TRBV7-9, the J gene TRBJ1-5; no clear D. CDR3 size: 18 residues. V was cut by 1 base and J by 2 bases, with 18 bases left in between. The germline gives CDR1 SEHNR, CDR2 FQNEAQ (reference sequence). This chain's CDR3 is CASSLGLPGSRGNQPQHF. The CDR3 DNA is TGTGCCAGCAGCTTAGGGCTCCCGGGCTCGCGGGGCAATCAGCCCCAGCATTTT.

The chain is built from TRBV20-1 and TRBJ2-7, with unresolved D. V was cut by 6 bases and J by 7 bases, with 16 bases left in between. CDR1 DFQATT and CDR2 SNEGSKA come from the germline V gene (reference sequence). CDR3 length equals 12 residues. The CDR3 nucleotides are TGCAGTGCCCTGAACGCCCAAAGGGAGCAGTACTTC. Translating gives CSALNAQREQYF.

The chain couples TRBV12-3 or TRBV12-4 to TRBJ1-4; tentatively, D is TRBD1 (5 bases). CDR3 length equals 17 residues. V shed 3 bases and J shed 0 bases, with 14 bases lying between them. CDR3 nucleotides: TGTGCCAGCAGTTTCTCAGGGAGTTTGGCAACTAATGAAAAACTGTTTTTT. Its protein product is CASSFSGSLATNEKLFF.